These T cell receptor beta chains were read from a single sample in a study of blood T cells in healthy people across ages. MiXCR was run by TCRdb on the 5' RACE reads, yielding one entry per CDR3 protein. The sample includes about 730,000 distinct CDR3 sequences, roughly 47% of them seen just once. The sequencing input was blood. These receptors were taken from a woman in her sixties or seventies in good health. The CDR3 runs from the conserved cysteine through the conserved F or W. A D gene is named only where the DNA matches it firmly. Clone size is stated in some rows and not others, as once, few, many or a class when expanded.

V gene	J gene	clone size	D gene	CDR3 length	CDR3 protein	CDR3 DNA
TRBV4-3	TRBJ2-4	once	TRBD2	12	CASSQGGNIQYF	TGCGCCAGCAGCCAGGGGGGGAACATTCAGTACTTC
TRBV29-1	TRBJ2-1	few	TRBD2	16	CSVDPGAAGDLSEQFF	TGCAGCGTGGACCCTGGCGCGGCGGGAGATCTCAGTGAGCAGTTCTTC
TRBV11-2	TRBJ2-1	few	-	10	CASSFHEQFF	TGTGCCAGCAGCTTTCATGAGCAGTTCTTC
TRBV9	TRBJ2-2	few	TRBD1	16	CASSVGTGGSTGELFF	TGTGCCAGCAGCGTAGGGACAGGGGGATCCACCGGGGAGCTGTTTTTT
TRBV7-9	TRBJ2-5	-	TRBD2	16	CASSLAIAGLGETQYF	TGTGCCAGCAGCTTAGCGATAGCGGGACTAGGAGAGACCCAGTACTTC
TRBV20-1	TRBJ2-7	-	TRBD2	13	CSARGRGGYEQYF	TGCAGTGCTAGAGGTCGGGGGGGCTACGAGCAGTACTTC
TRBV5-1	TRBJ2-5	-	TRBD2	15	CASSFLAGEGNEQYF	TGCGCCAGCAGCTTTTTAGCGGGAGAGGGGAATGAGCAGTACTTC
TRBV27	TRBJ2-7	many	-	13	CASSLSRSYEQYF	TGTGCCAGCAGCTTATCCCGCAGCTACGAGCAGTACTTC
TRBV6-1	TRBJ2-1	-	-	14	CASSALVGGNEQFF	TGTGCCAGCAGTGCCCTGGTGGGGGGAAATGAGCAGTTCTTC
TRBV4-2	TRBJ1-1	few	TRBD1	14	CASRYGQAVTEAFF	TGTGCCAGCAGATACGGACAGGCTGTCACTGAAGCTTTCTTT
TRBV5-1	TRBJ1-2	few	-	18	CASSLRPPESTFNYGYTF	TGCGCCAGCAGCTTACGACCCCCGGAATCCACCTTTAACTATGGCTACACCTTC
TRBV12-3/TRBV12-4	TRBJ1-6	-	-	14	CASNLQGSYSPLHF	TGTGCCAGCAATCTACAGGGTTCTTATTCACCCCTCCACTTT
TRBV7-9	TRBJ1-4	-	-	16	CASSSRGWGTNEKLFF	TGTGCCAGCAGTTCCCGGGGATGGGGAACTAATGAAAAACTGTTTTTT
TRBV6-5	TRBJ1-4	-	TRBD1	14	CASGLQGAWEKLFF	TGTGCCAGCGGGCTACAGGGGGCGTGGGAAAAACTGTTTTTT
TRBV29-1	TRBJ1-2	few	-	13	CSVARDTNYGYTF	TGCAGCGTTGCCCGGGACACTAACTATGGCTACACCTTC
TRBV20-1	TRBJ2-7	-	-	12	CSARGRNNEQYF	TGCAGTGCCAGGGGACGAAACAATGAGCAGTACTTC
TRBV12-3/TRBV12-4	TRBJ1-4	-	TRBD1	14	CASNRDRGREKLFF	TGTGCCAGCAACCGGGACAGGGGACGTGAAAAACTGTTTTTT
TRBV6-6	TRBJ2-2	-	TRBD1	15	CASRTDRRMPGELFF	TGTGCCAGCAGAACGGACAGGAGAATGCCCGGGGAGCTGTTTTTT
TRBV5-1	TRBJ2-7	few	TRBD2	16	CASSPRVGGIGYEQYF	TGCGCCAGCAGCCCACGAGTGGGGGGGATAGGCTACGAGCAGTACTTC
TRBV27	TRBJ1-2	-	-	15	CASSFSQGRLQGYTF	TGTGCCAGCAGTTTTTCCCAGGGAAGGCTACAAGGCTACACCTTC
TRBV10-3	TRBJ2-1	-	-	14	CAISGSPQGNEQFF	TGTGCCATCTCGGGCTCTCCCCAGGGCAATGAGCAGTTCTTC
TRBV7-6	TRBJ1-6	-	-	17	CASSPRTDGSYNSPLHF	TGTGCCAGCAGCCCACGGACGGATGGCTCCTATAATTCACCCCTCCACTTT
TRBV7-3	TRBJ2-7	few	-	16	CASTSAGPRGVYEQYF	TGTGCCAGCACCTCGGCTGGCCCTCGTGGGGTCTACGAGCAGTACTTC
TRBV6-5	TRBJ2-5	-	TRBD2	17	CASSYSFSSGSYNEQYF	TGTGCCAGCAGTTACTCGTTCTCAAGCGGGAGCTACAATGAGCAGTACTTC
TRBV29-1	TRBJ1-2	-	TRBD1	13	CSVETGTGHGYTF	TGCAGCGTCGAGACCGGGACAGGCCATGGCTACACCTTC
TRBV2	TRBJ2-4	few	-	13	CAINYQGGGIQYF	TGTGCCATCAACTACCAGGGAGGGGGTATTCAGTACTTC
TRBV5-1	TRBJ2-1	few	TRBD2	16	CASSFKRGGGGNEQFF	TGCGCCAGCAGCTTCAAGCGGGGGGGAGGAGGCAATGAGCAGTTCTTC
TRBV12-3/TRBV12-4	TRBJ2-7	few	-	13	CASSKGLPYEQYF	TGTGCCAGCAGTAAGGGACTTCCCTACGAGCAGTACTTC
TRBV29-1	TRBJ2-1	-	TRBD2	14	CSVGEGGRWNEQFF	TGCAGCGTGGGGGAAGGCGGGAGATGGAATGAGCAGTTCTTC
TRBV18	TRBJ2-5	-	TRBD2	18	CASSPLTRTSGRWETQYF	TGTGCCAGCTCACCCCTAACTCGGACTAGCGGGAGATGGGAGACCCAGTACTTC
TRBV28	TRBJ2-1	-	TRBD2	14	CASSLAEPFDEQFF	TGTGCCAGCAGTCTAGCGGAGCCTTTCGATGAGCAGTTCTTC
TRBV5-6	TRBJ2-7	-	-	14	CASSLLGANNEQYF	TGTGCCAGCAGCTTATTGGGGGCGAACAATGAGCAGTACTTC
TRBV28	TRBJ2-1	-	-	16	CASSPTTGGIYNEQFF	TGTGCCAGCAGTCCTACAACCGGGGGCATCTACAATGAGCAGTTCTTC
TRBV20-1	TRBJ2-1	-	-	10	CSALRNEQFF	TGCAGTGCCCTGAGGAATGAGCAGTTCTTC
TRBV12-3/TRBV12-4	TRBJ2-7	few	-	14	CASSQSNVLYEQYF	TGTGCCAGCAGTCAATCTAACGTTCTATACGAGCAGTACTTC
TRBV18	TRBJ2-7	few	-	14	CASALTGDSYEQYF	TGTGCCAGCGCTTTGACAGGTGACTCCTACGAGCAGTACTTC
TRBV9	TRBJ2-7	few	TRBD2	16	CASSTQRGATSYEQYF	TGTGCCAGCAGCACTCAGCGGGGGGCCACCTCCTACGAGCAGTACTTC
TRBV6-6	TRBJ2-3	-	TRBD1	15	CASSPRTGGSDTQYF	TGTGCCAGCAGCCCCAGGACAGGGGGGTCAGATACGCAGTATTTT
TRBV3-1	TRBJ1-2	-	-	13	CASSLGQGSVYTF	TGTGCCAGCAGCCTAGGTCAGGGGAGTGTTTACACCTTC
TRBV7-2	TRBJ2-5	-	TRBD1	14	CASSVRQGAGEQYF	TGTGCCAGCAGCGTCAGACAGGGGGCGGGTGAGCAGTACTTC
TRBV20-1	TRBJ1-5	-	-	14	CSTSAVGRAQPQHF	-
TRBV7-2	TRBJ2-1	-	TRBD2	14	CASSTGLAVNEQFF	TGTGCCAGCAGTACCGGACTAGCGGTCAATGAGCAGTTCTTC